The rows below give T cell receptor beta chains drawn from one sample of a study of cytomegalovirus exposure and HLA in healthy donors. Some clones are missing from TCRdb's copy, which holds only in-frame ones; the method was immunoSEQ multiplex PCR. This sample's clone table lists some 200,000 clones. The sequenced material came from PBMCs. These TCRs come from a boy aged 5-17 years in good health and CMV-seronegative. Both conserved end residues are trimmed from each CDR3. Each record gives: J gene, V gene, CDR3 protein.

TRBJ1-4	TRBV7-7	ASSQDRGPGEKLF
TRBJ1-6	TRBV7-9	ASSWESSFLNNSPLH
TRBJ2-5	TRBV28	ASSPGTTQETQY
TRBJ2-3	TRBV18	ASSPLGQGTDTQY
TRBJ1-1	TRBV28	ASSSWRTEAF
TRBJ2-5	TRBV5-1	ASARLAGNQETQY
TRBJ1-3	TRBV7-9	ASSSGGATGNTIY
TRBJ2-3	TRBV11-3	ASSPRGDSTDTQY
TRBJ2-2	TRBV29-1	SVAVHENTGELF
TRBJ1-1	TRBV7-3	ASSLNAGLTEAF
TRBJ1-2	TRBV30	AWSVHPSQGYT
TRBJ2-4	TRBV13	ASSSQRDSWGKNIQY
TRBJ2-7	TRBV6-5	ASSYILRGEQY
TRBJ2-2	TRBV19	ASRLSGELF
TRBJ1-5	TRBV28	ASSLGQVGNQPQH
TRBJ2-7	TRBV6-6	ASSYWSSGTYEQY
TRBJ2-7	TRBV6-1	ASSEPRWTGSYEQY
TRBJ1-2	TRBV30	AWSGGGYGYT
TRBJ2-3	TRBV5-1	ASSLITGTSGLDTQY
TRBJ1-5	TRBV11-3	ASSSRQHNQPQH
TRBJ1-2	TRBV30	AWSRGQGFNHGYT
TRBJ1-5	TRBV28	ASSRSPDFQPQH
TRBJ2-1	TRBV6-4	ASSDSPEAEQF
TRBJ1-2	TRBV7-2	ASSPSVDRGPGYT
TRBJ1-2	TRBV27	ASSQEGTGSGYT
TRBJ2-1	TRBV9	ASSAELAGGYEQF
TRBJ1-1	TRBV30	AWSSGTEAF
TRBJ2-1	TRBV27	ASSLLAGGLTYNEQF
TRBJ1-1	TRBV6-5	ASRPTGSAEAF
TRBJ2-7	TRBV28	ASSSGSSYEQY
TRBJ1-1	TRBV28	ASSLGSRLRGGLVNTEAF
TRBJ1-6	TRBV5-1	ASSSEGVVGSPLH
TRBJ2-1	TRBV7-7	ASSPPGGSEQF
TRBJ1-5	TRBV30	AWKRQGINQPQH
TRBJ1-2	TRBV5-1	ASSPVPGQFNYGYT
TRBJ2-7	TRBV6-5	ASQKGVHEQY
TRBJ2-5	TRBV5-1	ASSPFGGQETQY
TRBJ1-2	TRBV6-1	ASRGGSRYGYT
TRBJ1-2	TRBV4-1	ASSARIGTGYGYT
TRBJ1-2	TRBV2	ASSPGQAHYGYT
TRBJ2-7	TRBV27	ASAGGLSYEQY
TRBJ2-1	TRBV19	ASSPLQRGSSYNEQF
TRBJ2-5	TRBV13	ASSLGVRGKPGETQY
TRBJ1-5	TRBV19	ASRAGNQPQH
TRBJ1-4	TRBV5-1	ASSLTGGKSTNEKLF
TRBJ1-3	TRBV5-5	ASSPRGSGNTIY
TRBJ1-3	TRBV10-1	ASSESGLCTPVSNTIY
TRBJ2-7	TRBV19	ASSTGALPYEQY
TRBJ1-1	TRBV28	ASSPRQGGNTEAF
TRBJ1-2	TRBV13	ASSLQTRSQGGDGYT
TRBJ2-1	TRBV12-5	ASGLLTGVDNEQF
TRBJ1-2	TRBV2	ASRQGFYGYT
TRBJ2-1	TRBV4-1	ASSQPSGGVYNEQF